Included here is one TCR beta chain sequence, with context. Its specificity is unknown. This sample stems from a study of graft-versus-host responses after intestinal transplantation. The CDR3 totals 14 residues. After removal of 9 bases from V and 3 bases from J, the junction contained 9 bases not matched to a gene. Germline V gene sequence: CDR1 MDHEN, CDR2 SYDVKM. Profiled with immunoSEQ multiplex PCR; TCRdb holds only in-frame clones, not every one. The table includes about 94,000 clones, more than 85% detected once. The study, taken as a whole, reports: The recipient marrow held GvH clones, and some of them showed up first in ileum or blood. Early after transplant, HvG clones declined as circulating GvH clones peaked.

The chain combines TRBV28 with TRBJ2-7; 9 bases are shared with TRBD2. The receptor comes from a human donor who received an intestinal transplant. Material: unstimulated CD8+ T cells sorted from spleen or lymph node cells, obtained before intestinal transplant. The CDR3 is CASAPLAGFYEQYF. Here the CDR3 DNA reads TGTGCCAGTGCGCCGCTAGCGGGATTCTACGAGCAGTACTTC.